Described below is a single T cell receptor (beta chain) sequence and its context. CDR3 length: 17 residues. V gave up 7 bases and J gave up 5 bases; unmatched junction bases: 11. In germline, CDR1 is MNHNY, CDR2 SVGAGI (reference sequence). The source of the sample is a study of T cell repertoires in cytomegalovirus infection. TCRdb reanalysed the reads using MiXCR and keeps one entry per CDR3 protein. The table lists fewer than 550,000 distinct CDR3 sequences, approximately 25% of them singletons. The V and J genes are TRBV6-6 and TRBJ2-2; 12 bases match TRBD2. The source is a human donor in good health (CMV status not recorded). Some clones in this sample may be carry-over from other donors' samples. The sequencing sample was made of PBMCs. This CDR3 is CASILRLAGVQTGELFF. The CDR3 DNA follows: TGTGCCAGCATCTTAAGACTAGCGGGAGTTCAGACCGGGGAGCTGTTTTTT.